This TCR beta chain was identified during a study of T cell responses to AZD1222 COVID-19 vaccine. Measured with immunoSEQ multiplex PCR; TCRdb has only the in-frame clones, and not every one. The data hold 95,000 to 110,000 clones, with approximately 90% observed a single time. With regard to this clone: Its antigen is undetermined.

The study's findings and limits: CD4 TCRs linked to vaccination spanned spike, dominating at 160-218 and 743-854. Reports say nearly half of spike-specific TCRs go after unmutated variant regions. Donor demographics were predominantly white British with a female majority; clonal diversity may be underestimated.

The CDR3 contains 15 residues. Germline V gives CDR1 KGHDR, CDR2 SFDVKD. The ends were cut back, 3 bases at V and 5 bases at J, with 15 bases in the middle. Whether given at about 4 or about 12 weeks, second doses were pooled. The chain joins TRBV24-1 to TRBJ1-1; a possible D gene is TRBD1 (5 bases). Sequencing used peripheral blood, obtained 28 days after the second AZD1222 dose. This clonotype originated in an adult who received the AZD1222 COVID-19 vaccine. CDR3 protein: CATSDSRRGGTEAFF. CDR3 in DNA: TGTGCCACCAGTGATAGCCGGAGGGGAGGAACTGAAGCTTTCTTT.